Each of the 6 T cell receptor beta chains below was sequenced from the same sample in a study of post-analysis software for immune sequencing data. Libraries were made from TCR beta cDNA, and they carried unique molecular identifiers. Via MiXCR, TCRdb re-called the PCR reads, giving one row per CDR3 protein. Among approximately 770,000 distinct CDR3 sequences listed, 40% to 55% were seen once. These receptors have no identified antigens. Study-wide results and caveats: TRBV segments more frequent in patients than in controls numbered several and included TRBV5-6, TRBV5-1 and TRBV20-1.

Sequencing used blood. The receptors derive from a girl aged 5-17 years with multiple sclerosis.

In DNA form, the CDR3 reads TGTGCCAGCAGTTCTCTGGGTGGCGGACCAGAACATAGCACAGATACGCAGTATTTT. Translation: CASSSLGGGPEHSTDTQYF. The V call is TRBV27, the J call TRBJ2-3, with D hard to call. The CDR3 sequence is 19 residues long. CDR1 and CDR2 from the germline V gene are MNHEY and SMNVEV (reference sequence). Trimming took off 4 bases at V and 0 bases at J, with 23 bases between the two ends.

The chain recombines TRBV6-6 with TRBJ2-7; 13 bases map to TRBD2. The J call may not be correct, given that the DNA end is closer to TRBJ2-5. The germline V gene encodes CDR1 MNHNY and CDR2 SVGAGI (reference sequence). This CDR3 comprises 16 residues. The CDR3 reads CASTLGLAGSRETQYF. CDR3 nucleotide sequence: TGTGCCAGCACCCTGGGACTAGCGGGAAGTCGCGAGACCCAGTACTTC.

The V gene is TRBV12-3 or TRBV12-4, the J gene TRBJ2-4; D assignment may be TRBD1 or TRBD2 (5 bases each). The DNA matches TRBJ2-5 better at its end, which makes the J call doubtful. CDR3 size: 17 residues. CDR3 DNA sequence: TGTGCCAGCAGTTTATATGCCAGGGACGAACTACAAGAGACCCAGTACTTC. The encoded protein is CASSLYARDELQETQYF.

CDR3 in amino acids: CASSQDPFGTSYGYTF. The CDR3 DNA reads TGTGCCAGCAGCCAAGACCCCTTCGGGACCTCCTATGGCTACACCTTC. The V call is TRBV4-2, the J call TRBJ1-2, with D possibly being TRBD1 (5 bases). Germline loops: CDR1 LGHNA, CDR2 YNFKEQ. Deletions cut 0 bases from V and 4 bases from J, with 15 bases between. The CDR3 has 16 residues.

The chain uses TRBV7-9 and TRBJ2-1, with D perhaps matching TRBD1 or TRBD2 (5 bases each). The CDR3 contains 14 residues. Germline V gene data show CDR1 as SEHNR and CDR2 as FQNEAQ (reference sequence). The V end lost 4 bases, the J end lost 10 bases, and 17 bases lay between the germline ends. CDR3 in amino acids: CASSSTGTRKEQFF. The CDR3 coding sequence is TGTGCCAGCAGCTCCACCGGGACCCGAAAGGAGCAGTTCTTC.

This clonotype was observed a single time. The V call is TRBV30, the J call TRBJ1-4; D perhaps matches TRBD1 (5 bases). The V gene's germline CDR1 is GTSNPN and CDR2 SVGIG (reference sequence). The CDR3 consists of 15 residues. Deletions cut 2 bases from V and 3 bases from J, with 13 bases between. CDR3 in DNA: TGTGCCTGGAGTCTCACCGGGGCCGCTAATGAAAAACTGTTTTTT. Encoded protein: CAWSLTGAANEKLFF.